Given below is one T cell receptor beta chain in context. The antigen is not known. This table comes from immunoSEQ multiplex PCR, and its TCRdb copy is limited to in-frame clones, with some not included. Among roughly 35,000 clones listed, over 75% were seen once. The sample originates from a study of OX40 agonist ivuxolimab in advanced cancers. About the research overall: All patients had ivuxolimab intravenously every 2 weeks at 0.01 to 10 mg/kg. Study observations and caveats: Expanded peripheral T-cell antigen specificity went undetermined.

This TCR was recovered from an adult with an advanced solid tumor such as melanoma, head and neck, liver or kidney cancer. Sequences were derived from CD4+ or CD8+ T cells sorted from blood, sampled in a trial of the OX40 agonist ivuxolimab.

The CDR3 bases are TGTGCCAGCAGCTTAGTCGCAGGCGAGCAGTACTTC. Residues: CASSLVAGEQYF. V is TRBV7-3 and J is TRBJ2-7, with D unclear. The CDR3 length is 12 residues. V lost 2 bases to trimming and J lost 6 bases, with 8 bases between them. Germline CDR1 SGHTA, CDR2 FQGTGA.